The present T cell receptor beta chain was sequenced within a study of blood T cell repertoires in COVID-19. The overall study: Sites across the United States, Italy and Spain contributed samples from acute and convalescent COVID-19. PBMCs, B-cell-depleted T cells, or T cells were the source of the cDNA or gDNA that made up the material.

This clone was seen only a few times. Some clones are missing from TCRdb's copy, which holds only in-frame ones; the method was immunoSEQ multiplex PCR. The sample yields 100,000 or so clones, more than 85% seen once. Trimming removed 5 bases from V and 6 bases from J; junction bases left unmatched: 14. The CDR3 runs 18 residues. Germline assignment: CDR1 LGHDT and CDR2 YNNKEL (reference sequence). The material sequenced was peripheral blood. The TCR originated in a man aged 50-59 years with active COVID-19. The gene calls are TRBV3-1 (or the pseudogene TRBV3-2) and TRBJ2-3, with TRBD2 matching 13 bases. The CDR3 spells CASSDPGLAGPPGDTQYF. The CDR3 nucleotides read TGTGCCAGCAGCGACCCGGGACTAGCGGGGCCTCCAGGGGATACGCAGTATTTT.